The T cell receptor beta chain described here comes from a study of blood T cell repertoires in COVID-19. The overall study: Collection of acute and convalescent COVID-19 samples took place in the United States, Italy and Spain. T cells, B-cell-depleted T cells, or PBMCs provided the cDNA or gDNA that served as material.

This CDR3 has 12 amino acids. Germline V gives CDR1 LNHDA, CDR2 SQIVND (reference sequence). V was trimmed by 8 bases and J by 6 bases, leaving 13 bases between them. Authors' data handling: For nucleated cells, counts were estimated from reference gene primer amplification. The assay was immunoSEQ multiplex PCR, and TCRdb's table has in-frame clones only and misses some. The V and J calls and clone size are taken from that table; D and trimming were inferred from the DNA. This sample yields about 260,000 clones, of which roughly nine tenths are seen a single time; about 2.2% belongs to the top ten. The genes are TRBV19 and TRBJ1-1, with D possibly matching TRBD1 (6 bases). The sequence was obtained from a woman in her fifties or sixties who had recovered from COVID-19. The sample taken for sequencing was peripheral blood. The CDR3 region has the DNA TGTGCCAGTCTACAGGGTTGGGCTGAAGCTTTCTTT. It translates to CASLQGWAEAFF. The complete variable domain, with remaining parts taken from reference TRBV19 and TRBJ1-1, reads DGGITQSPKYLFRKEGQNVTLSCEQNLNHDAMYWYRQDPGQGLRLIYYSQIVNDFQKGDIAEGYSVSREKKESFPLTVTSAQKNPTAFYLCASLQGWAEAFFGQGTRLTVV.